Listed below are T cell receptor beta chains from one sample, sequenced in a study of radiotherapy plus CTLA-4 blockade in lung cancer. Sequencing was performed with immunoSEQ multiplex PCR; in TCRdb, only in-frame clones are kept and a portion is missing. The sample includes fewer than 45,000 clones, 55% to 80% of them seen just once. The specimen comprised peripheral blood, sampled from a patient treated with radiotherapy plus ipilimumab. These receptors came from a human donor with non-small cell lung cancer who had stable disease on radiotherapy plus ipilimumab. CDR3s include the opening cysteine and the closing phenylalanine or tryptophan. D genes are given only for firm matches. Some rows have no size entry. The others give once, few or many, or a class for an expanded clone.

CASSERQGVGHEQYF,TGTGCCAGCAGCGAGAGACAGGGGGTGGGCCACGAGCAGTACTTC,TRBJ2-7,-,TRBV2,TRBD1
CASVAGNTIYF,TGCGCCAGCGTAGCCGGAAACACCATATATTTT,TRBJ1-3,-,TRBV10-2,-
CASSSLGELGGYTF,TGTGCCAGCAGTTCCCTGGGCGAGCTGGGCGGCTACACCTTC,TRBJ1-2,-,TRBV7-6,-
CSASLRGRADYGYTF,TGCAGCGCCTCCCTCAGGGGGCGAGCTGACTATGGCTACACCTTC,TRBJ1-2,-,TRBV29-1,TRBD1
CASSLALVGSTDTQYF,TGTGCCAGCAGCTTGGCACTAGTAGGATCGACAGATACGCAGTATTTT,TRBJ2-3,-,TRBV5-4,-
CASRKQGMGSFEQFF,TGTGCCAGCAGAAAACAGGGTATGGGCAGTTTTGAGCAGTTCTTC,TRBJ2-1,-,TRBV6-1,-
CAWSVYDGVYGYTF,TGTGCCTGGAGTGTATACGACGGAGTGTATGGCTACACCTTC,TRBJ1-2,-,TRBV30,-
CASSDRPGFTDTQYF,TGTGCCAGCAGTGACCGTCCGGGATTCACAGATACGCAGTATTTT,TRBJ2-3,-,TRBV25-1,-
CASSESVFGREQYF,TGTGCCAGCAGTGAATCGGTCTTTGGTCGGGAGCAGTACTTC,TRBJ2-7,-,TRBV2,-
CASSLFESTEAFF,TGTGCCAGCAGCCTATTCGAAAGCACTGAAGCTTTCTTT,TRBJ1-1,-,TRBV6-6,-
CATSGRTSGNNEQFF,TGTGCCACCAGCGGCCGGACTAGCGGAAACAATGAGCAGTTCTTC,TRBJ2-1,once,TRBV15,TRBD2
CSVAETGHGELFF,TGCAGCGTTGCGGAGACAGGGCACGGGGAGCTGTTTTTT,TRBJ2-2,many,TRBV29-1,TRBD1
CASSLNSGSSYEQYF,TGTGCCAGCAGCTTAAATTCAGGGTCTTCCTACGAGCAGTACTTC,TRBJ2-7,-,TRBV7-6,-
CASSRTSFNYGYTF,TGTGCCAGCAGTCGGACAAGCTTTAACTATGGCTACACCTTC,TRBJ1-2,-,TRBV6-6,-
CASSPQGGANTEAFF,TGTGCCAGCTCACCCCAAGGGGGGGCGAACACTGAAGCTTTCTTT,TRBJ1-1,-,TRBV18,-
CASSLGQGREAQYF,TGCGCCAGCAGCTTAGGGCAGGGAAGAGAGGCCCAGTACTTC,TRBJ2-5,-,TRBV5-1,-
CASSRGRNSPLHF,TGTGCCAGCAGCAGGGGGAGGAATTCACCCCTCCACTTT,TRBJ1-6,few,TRBV2,TRBD1
CASSVAPDTTYEQYF,TGTGCCAGCAGCGTAGCCCCGGACACGACCTACGAGCAGTACTTC,TRBJ2-7,-,TRBV9,-
CASSGQGGRTEAFF,TGTGCCAGCAGTGGACAGGGCGGTAGGACTGAAGCTTTCTTT,TRBJ1-1,-,TRBV6-5,TRBD1
CASSPGQVHQPQHF,TGTGCCAGCTCACCCGGACAGGTCCATCAGCCCCAGCATTTT,TRBJ1-5,-,TRBV18,TRBD1
CASSYDSGGTQYF,TGTGCCAGCAGCTATGATAGCGGGGGGACCCAGTACTTC,TRBJ2-5,once,TRBV11-3,TRBD2
CSATRDSGRDTF,TGCAGCGCAACCCGGGACAGCGGCCGAGACACCTTC,TRBJ1-2,-,TRBV29-1,TRBD1
CASSYSRGRGGYGYTF,TGTGCCAGCAGTTACAGCAGGGGGCGAGGGGGCTATGGCTACACCTTC,TRBJ1-2,-,TRBV6-5,TRBD1
CATSRERGGTEAFF,TGTGCCACCAGCAGGGAAAGGGGTGGCACTGAAGCTTTCTTT,TRBJ1-1,-,TRBV15,-
CASSAQGPTAYEQYF,TGTGCCAGTAGTGCACAGGGGCCTACGGCTTACGAGCAGTACTTC,TRBJ2-7,-,TRBV19,TRBD1
CASSPTGGDYEQYF,TGTGCCAGCAGTCCCACAGGGGGCGATTACGAGCAGTACTTC,TRBJ2-7,-,TRBV6-1,TRBD1
CASSYQGGTTEAFF,TGTGCCAGCAGTTACCAGGGGGGAACCACTGAAGCTTTCTTT,TRBJ1-1,-,TRBV6-6,TRBD1
CASSPDRGNQPQHF,TGTGCCAGCTCACCGGACAGGGGCAATCAGCCCCAGCATTTT,TRBJ1-5,once,TRBV18,TRBD1
CASRTTSGGETQYF,TGTGCCAGCAGGACGACTAGCGGGGGTGAGACCCAGTACTTC,TRBJ2-5,once,TRBV6-1,TRBD2
CASSEGTGGLNYGYTF,TGTGCCAGCAGTGAGGGGACAGGGGGATTGAACTATGGCTACACCTTC,TRBJ1-2,-,TRBV2,TRBD1
CASGDTNTEAFF,TGTGCCAGCGGGGACACGAACACTGAAGCTTTCTTT,TRBJ1-1,many,TRBV2,-
CAWRPETGLGYNSPLHF,TGTGCCTGGAGACCAGAGACAGGCCTCGGGTATAATTCACCCCTCCACTTT,TRBJ1-6,-,TRBV30,-
CASSPGEHYYNEQFF,TGTGCCAGCTCACCGGGTGAACATTACTACAATGAGCAGTTCTTC,TRBJ2-1,-,TRBV18,-
CASSLPPGVNTEAFF,TGTGCCAGCTCACTGCCCCCGGGAGTCAACACTGAAGCTTTCTTT,TRBJ1-1,few,TRBV18,-
CASSSYTGGQGRKGEQYF,TGTGCCAGCAGCTCGTATACAGGGGGACAGGGGAGAAAAGGCGAGCAGTACTTC,TRBJ2-7,-,TRBV13,TRBD1
CASSLGLTGNGNTIYF,TGTGCCAGCAGCTTAGGATTGACAGGAAATGGAAACACCATATATTTT,TRBJ1-3,-,TRBV7-9,-
CASSRDIYYEQYF,TGCGCCAGCAGCCGGGACATTTACTACGAGCAGTACTTC,TRBJ2-7,-,TRBV5-1,-
CASSEAGQGWYGYTF,TGTGCCAGCAGTGAGGCGGGACAGGGTTGGTATGGCTACACCTTC,TRBJ1-2,medium-sized,TRBV25-1,TRBD1
CASSSTGDLNQPQHF,TGTGCCAGCAGCTCAACAGGGGACCTCAATCAGCCCCAGCATTTT,TRBJ1-5,-,TRBV7-8,TRBD1
CAISEPTSGVTDTQYF,TGTGCCATCAGTGAGCCGACTAGCGGGGTAACAGATACGCAGTATTTT,TRBJ2-3,-,TRBV10-3,TRBD2
CSVARQLDGYTF,TGCAGCGTTGCCAGACAGCTCGATGGCTACACCTTC,TRBJ1-2,-,TRBV29-1,-
CASSLGVGDNEKLFF,TGCGCCAGCAGCTTGGGTGTAGGAGATAATGAAAAACTGTTTTTT,TRBJ1-4,-,TRBV5-1,-
CASSQIGTRSSYEQYF,TGTGCCAGCAGCCAGATAGGAACTCGGAGCTCCTACGAGCAGTACTTC,TRBJ2-7,-,TRBV14,-
CASSVDPRDSYGYTF,TGTGCCAGCAGCGTCGACCCGCGGGACAGCTATGGCTACACCTTC,TRBJ1-2,-,TRBV9,TRBD1
CASSPRLAVIYNEQFF,TGTGCCAGCAGCCCCAGACTAGCGGTGATTTACAATGAGCAGTTCTTC,TRBJ2-1,-,TRBV7-2,TRBD2
CASSLAGQFNYGYTF,TGTGCCAGCAGCTTAGCGGGACAGTTTAACTATGGCTACACCTTC,TRBJ1-2,-,TRBV7-2,TRBD1
CASCLPGSLNTEAFF,TGTGCCAGCTGTTTGCCGGGGAGCCTGAACACTGAAGCTTTCTTT,TRBJ1-1,-,TRBV28,-
CASSGDSGSEAFF,TGTGCCAGCAGCGGGGACAGCGGCTCTGAAGCTTTCTTT,TRBJ1-1,-,TRBV9,TRBD1
CASSVAGGRWEQFF,TGTGCCAGCAGCGTAGCGGGGGGGCGGTGGGAGCAGTTCTTC,TRBJ2-1,-,TRBV6-6,TRBD2
CAISESQGGYEQFF,TGTGCCATCAGTGAGTCGCAGGGCGGCTATGAGCAGTTCTTC,TRBJ2-1,few,TRBV10-3,-
CASSKGNSYEQYF,TGTGCCAGCAGTAAGGGGAACTCCTACGAGCAGTACTTC,TRBJ2-7,few,TRBV6-5,-
CASSPQRGDDEQFF,TGTGCCAGCAGCCCACAGCGGGGGGACGATGAGCAGTTCTTC,TRBJ2-1,few,TRBV5-4,TRBD2